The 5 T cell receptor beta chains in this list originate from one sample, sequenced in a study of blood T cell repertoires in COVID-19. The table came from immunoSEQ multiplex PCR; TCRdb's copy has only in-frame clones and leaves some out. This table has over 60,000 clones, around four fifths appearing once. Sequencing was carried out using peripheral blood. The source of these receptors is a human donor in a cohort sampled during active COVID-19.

CDR3 amino acids: CASGGTSGSPYNEQFF. The CDR3, as DNA: TGTGCCAGCGGCGGGACTAGCGGGAGCCCTTACAATGAGCAGTTCTTC. This chain connects TRBV7-3 to TRBJ2-1, with 14 bases lining up with TRBD2. After removal of 8 bases from V and 4 bases from J, the junction contained 7 bases not matched to a gene. Germline CDR1 is SGHTA and CDR2 is FQGTGA. The CDR3 runs 16 residues.

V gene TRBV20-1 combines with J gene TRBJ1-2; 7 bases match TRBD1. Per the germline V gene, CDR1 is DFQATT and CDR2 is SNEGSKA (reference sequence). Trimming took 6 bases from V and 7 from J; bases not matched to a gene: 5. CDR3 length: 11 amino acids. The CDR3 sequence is CSATTGLGYTF. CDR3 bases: TGCAGTGCCACGACAGGGCTTGGCTACACCTTC.

CDR3 coding DNA: TGTGCCAGCAGTTACGACAGGGACACATCACCCCTCCACTTT. It yields the protein CASSYDRDTSPLHF. The J gene is TRBJ1-6, the V gene TRBV6-5, with TRBD1 matching over 7 bases. CDR3 length equals 14 residues. Germline V gene data show CDR1 as MNHEY and CDR2 as SVGAGI. Germline trimming cut 2 bases from V and 10 bases from J; bases unmatched to any gene: 5.

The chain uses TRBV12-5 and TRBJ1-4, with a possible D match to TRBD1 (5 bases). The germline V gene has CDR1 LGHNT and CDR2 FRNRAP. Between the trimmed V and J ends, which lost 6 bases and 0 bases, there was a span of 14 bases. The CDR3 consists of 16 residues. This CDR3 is CASGVPTTATNEKLFF. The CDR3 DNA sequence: TGTGCTAGTGGGGTGCCGACGACAGCAACTAATGAAAAACTGTTTTTT. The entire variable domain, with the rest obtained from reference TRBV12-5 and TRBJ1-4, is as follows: DARVTQTPRHKVTEMGQEVTMRCQPILGHNTVFWYRQTMMQGLELLAYFRNRAPLDDSGMPKDRFSAEMPDATLATLKIQPSEPRDSAVYFCASGVPTTATNEKLFFGSGTQLSVL.

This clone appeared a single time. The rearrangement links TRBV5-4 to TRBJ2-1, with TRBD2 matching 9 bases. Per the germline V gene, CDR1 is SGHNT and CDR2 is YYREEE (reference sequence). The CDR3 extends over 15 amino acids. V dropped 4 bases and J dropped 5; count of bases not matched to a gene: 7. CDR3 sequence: CASSLTSGRHNEQFF. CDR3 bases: TGTGCCAGCAGCCTGACAAGCGGGAGGCACAATGAGCAGTTCTTC.